This T cell receptor beta chain was observed in a study of T cell repertoires in cytomegalovirus infection. As for the study in general: Well-studied HLA-B-restricted CMV epitopes were used in the study alongside recently identified HLA-C-restricted ones. Indications of both CMV infection and matching HLA type were provided by public TCR beta signatures.

A few counts support this clonotype. Its antigen is as yet unknown. The CDR3 is made up of 14 amino acids. Trimming removed 3 bases from V and 4 bases from J, with 12 bases in between. Germline V gene lookup returns CDR1 MNHEY and CDR2 SVGEGT. General study results and limits: Frequencies of public TCR beta families were cumulated, and this identified carriers of CMV plus the relevant HLA. The ex vivo response showed dominance by HLA-C-restricted CMV-specific TCR beta clonotypes.

TCRdb re-derived calls from the reads in MiXCR, one entry per CDR3 protein. The table lists hundreds of thousands of distinct CDR3 sequences, around 35% of them singletons. The source of this sequence is a human donor in good health (CMV status not recorded). Some clones in this sample may be carry-over from other donors' samples. The sample in question was cultured PBMCs, obtained from culture after CMV antigen stimulation. The rearrangement links TRBV6-2 or TRBV6-3 to TRBJ1-2; D not certain. CDR3 protein: CASSYSHSIYGYTF. The CDR3 DNA reads as TGTGCCAGCAGTTATTCCCACAGCATCTATGGCTACACCTTC.